This TCR beta chain came from a study of blood T cell repertoires in COVID-19. Study summary: Acute and convalescent COVID-19 samples came from the United States, Italy and Spain. Sources were T cells, B-cell-depleted T cells, or PBMCs; the material itself was cDNA or gDNA.

This clone was counted a single time. The length of the CDR3 is 16 residues. Germline loops: CDR1 MDHEN, CDR2 SYDVKM. V shed 6 bases and J 7 bases; nucleotides not matched to a gene: 12. In the original workflow: For nucleated cells, counts were estimated from reference gene primer amplification. Profiling relied on immunoSEQ multiplex PCR, and the TCRdb table lists in-frame clones only, not all of them. Clonal size and the V and J genes are those of that table, whereas D and trimming came from the DNA. Here the sample spans approximately 54,000 clones, roughly four fifths being singletons. The source of this sequence is a woman between 55 and 75 years old with acute or convalescent COVID-19. Sequencing used peripheral blood. The rearrangement uses TRBV28 and TRBJ1-6; 7 bases map to TRBD1. The CDR3 here is CASSPQGGRRNSPLHF. The CDR3 DNA reads as TGTGCCAGCAGCCCCCAGGGGGGACGGCGGAATTCACCCCTCCACTTT.